Presented here are 32 T cell receptor beta chains from one specimen sequenced in a study of blood T cell repertoires in COVID-19. TCRdb keeps only in-frame clones here, not all; method: immunoSEQ multiplex PCR. The data show over 200,000 clones, approximately 80% seen once. Sequencing used PBMCs or T cells enriched from blood (not recorded which). The receptors were sampled from a man aged 35-49 years who had recovered from COVID-19.

The V call is TRBV7-8, the J call TRBJ1-2; TRBD1 matches at 12 bases. Germline CDR1 SGHVS, CDR2 FQNEAQ. V gave up 3 bases and J gave up 4 bases; unmatched junction bases: 3. CDR3 size: 15 residues. DNA of the CDR3: TGTGCCAGCAGCTTGGGGACAGGGGGCGGCTATGGCTACACCTTC. Protein product: CASSLGTGGGYGYTF.

The gene calls are TRBV4-1 and TRBJ2-1; 7 nucleotides line up with TRBD2. This CDR3 region has 16 residues. Per the germline V gene, CDR1 is MGHRA and CDR2 is YSYEKL. Unmatched junction bases numbered 2, after V lost 0 bases and J lost 0 bases. CDR3 amino acids: CASSQDLAASYNEQFF. The CDR3 DNA follows: TGCGCCAGCAGCCAAGATCTAGCGGCCTCCTACAATGAGCAGTTCTTC.

V usage is TRBV19 and J usage is TRBJ1-5; D possibly corresponds to TRBD1 (6 bases). V was cut by 5 bases and J by 1 base, with 12 bases left in between. Germline V gene sequence: CDR1 LNHDA, CDR2 SQIVND (reference sequence). This CDR3 spans 15 amino acids. CDR3 region: CASSASRGSNQPQHF. The CDR3 DNA sequence: TGTGCCAGTAGTGCTAGCAGGGGCAGCAATCAGCCCCAGCATTTT.

This clone was seen a single time. The chain employs TRBV7-3 and TRBJ1-3; D not resolved. The CDR3 extends over 14 amino acids. The V and J ends lost 5 bases and 1 base respectively, with 9 bases between them. Germline assignment: CDR1 SGHTA and CDR2 FQGTGA. CDR3 protein: CASSPTTSGNTIYF. For the CDR3, the DNA is TGTGCCAGCAGCCCGACAACTTCTGGAAACACCATATATTTT.

This clone was observed once. This sequence joins TRBV5-4 and TRBJ1-3, with D perhaps matching TRBD1 (6 bases). CDR1 and CDR2 (germline): SGHNT, YYREEE (reference sequence). This CDR3 has 15 residues. V lost 1 base, J lost 2 bases, and 10 bases lay in between. The CDR3 sequence is CASSLSAGAGNTIYF. The CDR3 nucleotides read TGTGCCAGCAGCTTGTCGGCAGGGGCTGGAAACACCATATATTTT.

The gene calls are TRBV5-1 and TRBJ1-1, with a possible D match to TRBD1 (5 bases). V lost 0 bases, J lost 4 bases, and 13 bases lay in between. The CDR3 is 15 residues long. The germline V gene has CDR1 SGHRS and CDR2 YFSETQ. The DNA of the CDR3 is TGCGCCAGCAGCTTGGGGGCGGCGGGGGGCACTGAAGCTTTCTTT. As protein: CASSLGAAGGTEAFF.

The chain recombines TRBV19 with TRBJ1-2; 8 nucleotides align to TRBD1. This CDR3 is built from 15 residues. J was trimmed by 4 bases and V by 2 bases; bases with no gene match: 6. Per germline, CDR1 LNHDA and CDR2 SQIVND (reference sequence). The CDR3 nucleotides read TGTGCCAGTAGTATATCGGCAGGGGGCACCTATGGCTACACCTTC. This encodes CASSISAGGTYGYTF.

The chain couples TRBV20-1 to TRBJ2-7, with D maybe TRBD2 (6 bases). CDR1 DFQATT and CDR2 SNEGSKA come from the germline V gene (reference sequence). V dropped 3 bases and J dropped 0 bases, with 15 bases sitting between them. CDR3 length equals 15 residues. For the CDR3, the DNA is TGCAGTGCTAGTGGGGCAGGGAGGAGCTCCTACGAGCAGTACTTC. It translates to CSASGAGRSSYEQYF.

The chain uses TRBV15 and TRBJ2-5; 9 positions match TRBD2. Germline V gives CDR1 LNHNV, CDR2 YYDKDF (reference sequence). Trimming took 0 bases from V and 6 from J; bases not matched to a gene: 5. The CDR3 has 15 amino acids. For the CDR3, the DNA is TGTGCCACCAGCAGAGATCTAGCGGGGATGAAGACCCAGTACTTC. It is translated as CATSRDLAGMKTQYF. The entire variable domain, with the rest obtained from reference TRBV15 and TRBJ2-5, is as follows: DAMVIQNPRYQVTQFGKPVTLSCSQTLNHNVMYWYQQKSSQAPKLLFHYYDKDFNNEADTPDNFQSRRPNTSFCFLDIRSPGLGDTAMYLCATSRDLAGMKTQYFGPGTRLLVL.

The gene calls are TRBV3-1 (or the pseudogene TRBV3-2) and TRBJ1-3, with a tentative D call TRBD1 (5 bases). The germline V gene encodes CDR1 LGHDT and CDR2 YNNKEL (reference sequence). Trimming took 4 bases from V and 0 from J, leaving 13 bases between them. The CDR3 totals 16 residues. The CDR3 protein is CASSLNPGLSGNTIYF. In DNA, the CDR3 is TGTGCCAGCAGCCTGAATCCGGGACTCTCTGGAAACACCATATATTTT.

This CDR3 reads CASSRQGLGYGYTF. The CDR3 DNA sequence: TGTGCCAGTAGCCGACAGGGGCTTGGCTATGGCTACACCTTC. V and J are TRBV19 and TRBJ1-2, with 8 bases aligning to TRBD1. Germline-derived CDR1 and CDR2 are LNHDA and SQIVND (reference sequence). The ends lost 6 bases at V and 4 bases at J; junction bases unmatched: 7. The CDR3 runs 14 residues.

CDR3 amino acids: CASSPQGYATNEKLFF. CDR3 bases: TGTGCCAGCTCACCACAGGGGTATGCAACTAATGAAAAACTGTTTTTT. The chain combines TRBV18 with TRBJ1-4, with a tentative D call TRBD1 (5 bases). Deletions cut 1 base from V and 0 bases from J, with 9 bases between. The CDR3 runs to 16 residues. The germline V gene has CDR1 KGHSH and CDR2 LQKENI.

This chain connects TRBV2 to TRBJ2-7; 10 bases align to TRBD2. V was clipped by 8 bases and J by 2 bases; unmatched bases: 6. CDR1 is SNHLY, CDR2 FYNNEI, per germline. This CDR3 has 14 residues. The CDR3 DNA sequence: TGTGCCAGCGTGCCCAGCGGGGGGGCCTACGAGCAGTACTTC. It is translated as CASVPSGGAYEQYF.

This clone occurred a few times. The V and J genes are TRBV14 and TRBJ1-2; 8 nucleotides align to TRBD1. The V gene end was trimmed by 2 bases and the J gene end by 5 bases; junction bases not matched to a gene: 7. The CDR3 spans 15 residues. Germline V gives CDR1 SGHDN, CDR2 FVKESK. The CDR3 DNA follows: TGTGCCAGCAGCCAAACCCCGGGACAGGTATATGGCTACACCTTC. This sequence encodes CASSQTPGQVYGYTF.

J is TRBJ2-5 and V is TRBV5-1, with 7 bases fitting TRBD2. In germline, CDR1 is SGHRS, CDR2 YFSETQ. The CDR3 totals 16 residues. J gave up 4 bases and V 3 bases, and 12 bases lay outside the gene matches. CDR3 protein: CASSSTAKAGVETQYF. The CDR3 DNA sequence: TGCGCCAGCAGCTCCACGGCGAAGGCGGGAGTAGAGACCCAGTACTTC. Supplemented by reference TRBV5-1 and TRBJ2-5, the full variable domain reads KAGVTQTPRYLIKTRGQQVTLSCSPISGHRSVSWYQQTPGQGLQFLFEYFSETQRNKGNFPGRFSGRQFSNSRSEMNVSTLELGDSALYLCASSSTAKAGVETQYFGPGTRLLVL.

V and J are TRBV21-1 and TRBJ2-7; the tabulated D call, TRBD1, remains unverified against the DNA. TRBV21-1 is annotated as a pseudogene. This CDR3 has 12 amino acids. The CDR3 DNA reads as TGTGCCAGCAGCGGCAGGTCCTACGAGCAGTACTTC. Amino acids: CASSGRSYEQYF.

The rearrangement uses TRBV10-3 and TRBJ1-5; 10 positions agree with TRBD1. The V gene end was trimmed by 7 bases and the J gene end by 5 bases; junction bases not matched to a gene: 2. CDR1 ENHRY and CDR2 SYGVKD come from the germline V gene. The CDR3 is made up of 13 amino acids. The CDR3 DNA sequence: TGTGCCATCAAAGGACAGGGGGATCAGCCCCAGCATTTT. Protein sequence: CAIKGQGDQPQHF.

The rearrangement links TRBV19 to TRBJ1-1, with D unclear. There are 15 residues in the CDR3. V lost 5 bases, J lost 1 base, and 14 bases lay in between. From germline, CDR1 is LNHDA and CDR2 SQIVND (reference sequence). The CDR3 nucleotides read TGTGCCAGTAGTTCCCCCGAGGGCTGGAACACTGAAGCTTTCTTT. It translates to CASSSPEGWNTEAFF.

The genes are TRBV7-9 and TRBJ1-1; D is perhaps TRBD1 (5 bases). CDR1 and CDR2 from the germline V gene are SEHNR and FQNEAQ (reference sequence). Trimming pared 6 bases from V and 1 base from J, leaving 12 bases between. The CDR3 totals 14 residues. The CDR3 DNA reads as TGTGCCAGCAGTAGGACGCAGGGGAACACTGAAGCTTTCTTT. Its translation: CASSRTQGNTEAFF.

The chain couples TRBV19 to TRBJ2-3; a weak D match, TRBD2 (5 bases). With 2 bases removed from V and 3 bases from J, the gap between germline ends came to 9 bases. Per the germline V gene, CDR1 is LNHDA and CDR2 is SQIVND (reference sequence). The CDR3 totals 14 residues. CDR3 coding DNA: TGTGCCAGTAGTATATGGGCGGGTACAGATACGCAGTATTTT. Amino acid sequence: CASSIWAGTDTQYF.

The chain recombines TRBV7-9 with TRBJ1-5; D ambiguous. Germline-derived CDR1 and CDR2 are SEHNR and FQNEAQ (reference sequence). This CDR3 has 13 amino acids. The ends were cut back, 4 bases at V and 6 bases at J, with 10 bases in the middle. This chain's CDR3 is CASSSERGQPQHF. The CDR3 nucleotides read TGTGCCAGCAGCTCAGAACGAGGTCAGCCCCAGCATTTT.

The chain carries TRBV5-1 and TRBJ2-7; possibly TRBD1 for D (7 bases). The CDR3 covers 15 residues. Germline loops: CDR1 SGHRS, CDR2 YFSETQ. The ends were cut back, 4 bases at V and 0 bases at J, with 14 bases in the middle. The CDR3 spells CASSRAGQISYEQYF. The DNA of the CDR3 is TGCGCCAGCAGCCGGGCGGGACAGATCTCCTACGAGCAGTACTTC.

In its sample, this clone was seen a few times. The rearrangement uses TRBV12-3 or TRBV12-4 and TRBJ1-1; D is ambiguous. This CDR3 contains 12 residues. V lost 5 bases, J lost 5 bases, and 9 bases lay in between. CDR3 sequence (DNA): TGTGCCAGCAGTCTCGTGTTGACTGAAGCTTTCTTT. It translates to CASSLVLTEAFF.

The chain joins TRBV12-3 or TRBV12-4 to TRBJ1-2; TRBD1 might be the D (6 bases). Trimming took 6 bases from V and 6 from J, leaving 14 bases between them. This CDR3 region has 13 residues. Here the CDR3 reads CASRRTGNNGYTF. The CDR3 coding sequence is TGTGCCAGCAGGCGAACAGGGAATAATGGCTACACCTTC.

This clone appeared a few times. The J gene is TRBJ2-7, the V gene TRBV6-5; the D gene is possibly TRBD2 (6 bases). Trimming cost V 4 bases and J 4 bases, with 14 bases left between them. The CDR3 spans 14 residues. CDR1 and CDR2 from the germline V gene are MNHEY and SVGAGI. As DNA, the CDR3 is TGTGCCAGCAGTTTACTGCATAGCGGTTACGAGCAGTACTTC. It is translated as CASSLLHSGYEQYF.

The V call is TRBV29-1, the J call TRBJ2-7; the match to TRBD1 covers 8 bases. This CDR3 has 15 residues. V shed 1 base and J 5 bases; nucleotides not matched to a gene: 10. The germline gives CDR1 SQVTM, CDR2 ANQGSEA. This chain's CDR3 is CSVEGTGYPSDEQYF. The DNA of the CDR3 is TGCAGCGTTGAAGGGACAGGGTACCCTAGCGACGAGCAGTACTTC.

V and J are TRBV19 and TRBJ1-5, with 9 positions matching TRBD1. CDR1 LNHDA and CDR2 SQIVND come from the germline V gene (reference sequence). The CDR3 loop spans 15 amino acids. Trimming took 4 bases from V and 3 from J; bases not matched to a gene: 4. The CDR3 DNA is TGTGCCAGTAGTAAAGGGACAGGGCCCAATCAGCCCCAGCATTTT. It specifies CASSKGTGPNQPQHF.

V gene TRBV6-5 combines with J gene TRBJ2-2; 9 nucleotides match TRBD1. Germline CDR1 is MNHEY and CDR2 is SVGAGI. CDR3 length equals 14 residues. Trimming removed 7 bases from V and 4 bases from J; junction bases left unmatched: 4. The CDR3 DNA reads TGTGCCAGCATTCCGGGACAGGGCACCGGGGAGCTGTTTTTT. Its protein product is CASIPGQGTGELFF.

This chain's CDR3 is CASSPSEVYYGYTF. The CDR3 nucleotides read TGTGCCAGCAGCCCCAGTGAAGTTTACTATGGCTACACCTTC. The J gene is TRBJ1-2, the V gene TRBV9; unclear D gene. The germline gives CDR1 SGDLS, CDR2 YYNGEE. Trimming stripped 4 bases from V and 3 bases from J, with 13 bases between. CDR3 size: 14 residues.

In this sample, this clone turned up once. CDR3 DNA sequence: TGTGCCAGCAGCCTGAACCGGGACAGGGGTGCTGAAGCTTTCTTT. It encodes CASSLNRDRGAEAFF. V usage is TRBV3-1 (or the pseudogene TRBV3-2) and J usage is TRBJ1-1; TRBD1 matches at 10 bases. Germline CDR1 reads LGHDT; CDR2 reads YNNKEL (reference sequence). This CDR3 comprises 15 residues. The V and J ends lost 4 bases and 6 bases, in that order; junction bases with no gene match: 8.

The table lists this clone with a count of one. The chain couples TRBV5-1 to TRBJ1-5, with D possibly TRBD1 on 5 matching bases. V was pared by 0 bases and J by 5 bases, with 9 bases between. The CDR3 sequence is 14 residues long. Germline CDR1 reads SGHRS; CDR2 reads YFSETQ. CDR3 sequence reads: CASSLEWGDQPQHF. The CDR3 DNA sequence: TGCGCCAGCAGCTTGGAATGGGGCGATCAGCCCCAGCATTTT.

V is TRBV5-1 and J is TRBJ2-7; 7 nucleotides align to TRBD1. After removal of 0 bases from V and 1 base from J, the junction contained 4 bases not matched to a gene. There are 15 residues in the CDR3. Germline CDR1 is SGHRS and CDR2 is YFSETQ. Here the CDR3 reads CASSLVGQKSYEQYF. The DNA for the CDR3 is TGCGCCAGCAGCTTGGTGGGACAGAAATCCTACGAGCAGTACTTC.